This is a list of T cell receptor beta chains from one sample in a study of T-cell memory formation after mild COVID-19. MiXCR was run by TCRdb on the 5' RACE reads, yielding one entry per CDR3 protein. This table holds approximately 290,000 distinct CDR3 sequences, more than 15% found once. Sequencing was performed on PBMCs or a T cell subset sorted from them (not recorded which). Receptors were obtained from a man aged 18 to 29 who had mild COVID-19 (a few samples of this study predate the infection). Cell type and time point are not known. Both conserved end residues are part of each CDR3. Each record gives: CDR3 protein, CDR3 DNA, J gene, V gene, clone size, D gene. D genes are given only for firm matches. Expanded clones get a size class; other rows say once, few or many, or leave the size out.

CDR3aa: CASSLEGRSSYNEQFF
CDR3nt: TGTGCCAGCAGCTTAGAGGGGCGGAGCTCCTACAATGAGCAGTTCTTC
j_gene: TRBJ2-1
v_gene: TRBV11-2
abundance: .
d_gene: .

CDR3aa: CASSLEGPSYGYTF
CDR3nt: TGTGCCAGCAGCTTAGAGGGACCGTCATATGGCTACACCTTC
j_gene: TRBJ1-2
v_gene: TRBV7-8
abundance: few
d_gene: .

CDR3aa: CASSLLTGAYNEQFF
CDR3nt: TGTGCCAGCAGCTTATTGACAGGGGCCTACAATGAGCAGTTCTTC
j_gene: TRBJ2-1
v_gene: TRBV11-1
abundance: many
d_gene: TRBD1

CDR3aa: CASSSGKGLGAFF
CDR3nt: TGCGCCAGCAGCTCGGGGAAGGGGTTGGGAGCTTTCTTT
j_gene: TRBJ1-1
v_gene: TRBV5-1
abundance: .
d_gene: .

CDR3aa: CAAQRGNTGELFF
CDR3nt: TGTGCCGCTCAGAGGGGGAACACCGGGGAGCTGTTTTTT
j_gene: TRBJ2-2
v_gene: TRBV7-9
abundance: .
d_gene: .

CDR3aa: CASTMGGETQYF
CDR3nt: TGTGCCAGCACAATGGGGGGGGAGACCCAGTACTTC
j_gene: TRBJ2-5
v_gene: TRBV7-2
abundance: .
d_gene: TRBD2

CDR3aa: CASSIGVHQHF
CDR3nt: TGTGCCAGTAGTATAGGGGTGCACCAGCATTTT
j_gene: TRBJ1-5
v_gene: TRBV19
abundance: few
d_gene: .

CDR3aa: CASSYSLGFQETQYF
CDR3nt: TGTGCCAGCAGTTACTCCTTGGGATTCCAAGAGACCCAGTACTTC
j_gene: TRBJ2-5
v_gene: TRBV6-2/TRBV6-3
abundance: .
d_gene: .

CDR3aa: CASSRTGTGEGYTF
CDR3nt: TGCGCCAGCAGCCGAACCGGGACAGGGGAAGGCTACACCTTC
j_gene: TRBJ1-2
v_gene: TRBV5-1
abundance: .
d_gene: TRBD1

CDR3aa: CASSRDSNTPEGETQYF
CDR3nt: TGTGCTAGCAGCCGTGATAGTAATACTCCCGAAGGGGAGACCCAGTACTTC
j_gene: TRBJ2-5
v_gene: TRBV7-7
abundance: .
d_gene: .

CDR3aa: CASSQGLAGGRWF
CDR3nt: TGTGCCAGCAGTCAGGGACTAGCGGGCGGCCGGTGGTTC
j_gene: TRBJ2-5
v_gene: TRBV6-5
abundance: .
d_gene: TRBD2

CDR3aa: CASSQARSVGTAAGGPGDTQYF
CDR3nt: TGTGCCAGCAGTCAAGCCCGATCGGTCGGGACCGCGGCGGGGGGGCCAGGAGATACGCAGTATTTT
j_gene: TRBJ2-3
v_gene: TRBV7-2
abundance: .
d_gene: TRBD2

CDR3aa: CASSFPPGDTQYF
CDR3nt: TGTGCCAGCAGTTTCCCACCGGGGGATACGCAGTATTTT
j_gene: TRBJ2-3
v_gene: TRBV27
abundance: .
d_gene: .

CDR3aa: CASSRDSSGGIYNEQFF
CDR3nt: TGCGCCAGCAGCCGGGACTCGAGCGGGGGAATCTACAATGAGCAGTTCTTC
j_gene: TRBJ2-1
v_gene: TRBV4-1
abundance: .
d_gene: TRBD2

CDR3aa: CASSAGGVADTQYF
CDR3nt: TGTGCCAGCAGCGCCGGCGGGGTCGCAGATACGCAGTATTTT
j_gene: TRBJ2-3
v_gene: TRBV7-6
abundance: .
d_gene: .

CDR3aa: CASSQDGMTEQFF
CDR3nt: TGCGCCAGCAGCCAAGATGGCATGACCGAACAGTTCTTC
j_gene: TRBJ2-1
v_gene: TRBV4-3
abundance: few
d_gene: .

CDR3aa: CASYRRGYSYEQYF
CDR3nt: TGTGCCAGCTATCGGAGGGGCTACTCCTACGAGCAGTACTTC
j_gene: TRBJ2-7
v_gene: TRBV28
abundance: few
d_gene: .

CDR3aa: CASGSGTGGSYNEQFF
CDR3nt: TGTGCTAGTGGATCCGGGACAGGGGGCTCCTACAATGAGCAGTTCTTC
j_gene: TRBJ2-1
v_gene: TRBV12-5
abundance: .
d_gene: TRBD1

CDR3aa: CASRLRRGTYNEQFF
CDR3nt: TGTGCCAGCAGACTACGCAGGGGGACCTACAATGAGCAGTTCTTC
j_gene: TRBJ2-1
v_gene: TRBV7-8
abundance: .
d_gene: TRBD1

CDR3aa: CASSFSLEGLYYGYTF
CDR3nt: TGTGCCAGCAGTTTCTCCCTTGAAGGGTTATACTATGGCTACACCTTC
j_gene: TRBJ1-2
v_gene: TRBV12-3/TRBV12-4
abundance: .
d_gene: .

CDR3aa: CASSSASEMNYGYTF
CDR3nt: TGCGCCAGCAGCTCAGCGAGTGAGATGAACTATGGCTACACCTTC
j_gene: TRBJ1-2
v_gene: TRBV5-1
abundance: .
d_gene: .

CDR3aa: CASSLGSSGTYNEQFF
CDR3nt: TGTGCCAGCAGCTTGGGTTCTAGCGGAACCTACAATGAGCAGTTCTTC
j_gene: TRBJ2-1
v_gene: TRBV7-6
abundance: many
d_gene: TRBD2

CDR3aa: CASRSRGKSSYNEQFF
CDR3nt: TGTGCCAGCAGATCGAGGGGAAAAAGCTCCTACAATGAGCAGTTCTTC
j_gene: TRBJ2-1
v_gene: TRBV9
abundance: few
d_gene: .

CDR3aa: CASSLGTGESNYGYTF
CDR3nt: TGTGCCAGCAGTTTAGGGACAGGGGAGAGCAACTATGGCTACACCTTC
j_gene: TRBJ1-2
v_gene: TRBV28
abundance: .
d_gene: TRBD1

CDR3aa: CASSAPGSMDTQYF
CDR3nt: TGTGCCAGCAGTGCACCAGGTTCCATGGATACGCAGTATTTT
j_gene: TRBJ2-3
v_gene: TRBV28
abundance: few
d_gene: .

CDR3aa: CSAGLAGGSYNEQFF
CDR3nt: TGCAGTGCTGGACTAGCGGGGGGCTCCTACAATGAGCAGTTCTTC
j_gene: TRBJ2-1
v_gene: TRBV20-1
abundance: few
d_gene: TRBD2

CDR3aa: CATGTGRDTDTQYF
CDR3nt: TGTGCCACCGGGACAGGGAGAGACACAGATACGCAGTATTTT
j_gene: TRBJ2-3
v_gene: TRBV24-1
abundance: .
d_gene: TRBD1

CDR3aa: CASSPGQGEHIQYF
CDR3nt: TGTGCCAGCAGCCCGGGACAGGGGGAGCACATTCAGTACTTC
j_gene: TRBJ2-4
v_gene: TRBV7-9
abundance: many
d_gene: TRBD1

CDR3aa: CASSLGGNTIYF
CDR3nt: TGTGCCAGCAGTTTGGGCGGAAACACCATATATTTT
j_gene: TRBJ1-3
v_gene: TRBV12-3/TRBV12-4
abundance: many
d_gene: .

CDR3aa: CASSGTSGGAVETQYF
CDR3nt: TGTGCCAGCAGCGGGACTAGCGGGGGGGCGGTTGAGACCCAGTACTTC
j_gene: TRBJ2-5
v_gene: TRBV9
abundance: few
d_gene: TRBD2

CDR3aa: CASSYTGPDYEQYF
CDR3nt: TGCGCCAGCAGCTACACGGGACCAGACTACGAGCAGTACTTC
j_gene: TRBJ2-7
v_gene: TRBV5-1
abundance: few
d_gene: .

CDR3aa: CASNERAMNTEAFF
CDR3nt: TGTGCCAGCAACGAAAGGGCCATGAACACTGAAGCTTTCTTT
j_gene: TRBJ1-1
v_gene: TRBV7-8
abundance: few
d_gene: .

CDR3aa: CASSYTSGGNEQFF
CDR3nt: TGTGCCAGCAGTTACACTTCTGGCGGGAATGAGCAGTTCTTC
j_gene: TRBJ2-1
v_gene: TRBV6-2/TRBV6-3
abundance: .
d_gene: .

CDR3aa: CSAILGTGALGQPQHF
CDR3nt: TGCAGTGCTATTCTCGGAACAGGCGCCCTAGGCCAGCCCCAGCATTTT
j_gene: TRBJ1-5
v_gene: TRBV20-1
abundance: .
d_gene: .

CDR3aa: CASSLRLAGAAYEQYF
CDR3nt: TGTGCCAGCAGCCTCCGACTAGCGGGGGCCGCCTACGAGCAGTACTTC
j_gene: TRBJ2-7
v_gene: TRBV7-2
abundance: .
d_gene: TRBD2

CDR3aa: CASSRDQGRAFF
CDR3nt: TGTGCCAGCAGCAGGGACCAGGGAAGAGCTTTCTTT
j_gene: TRBJ1-1
v_gene: TRBV3-1
abundance: few
d_gene: .

CDR3aa: CASSPPGQGNTGELFF
CDR3nt: TGCGCCAGCAGCCCCCCGGGACAGGGGAACACCGGGGAGCTGTTTTTT
j_gene: TRBJ2-2
v_gene: TRBV5-1
abundance: few
d_gene: TRBD1

CDR3aa: CAGGQSSYNEQFF
CDR3nt: TGCGCCGGAGGACAGAGCTCCTACAATGAGCAGTTCTTC
j_gene: TRBJ2-1
v_gene: TRBV23-1
abundance: few
d_gene: .

CDR3aa: CASSLEPPGSGDYGYTF
CDR3nt: TGCGCCAGCAGCTTGGAGCCCCCAGGATCTGGTGACTATGGCTACACCTTC
j_gene: TRBJ1-2
v_gene: TRBV5-1
abundance: .
d_gene: .

CDR3aa: CASSAKDSYEQYF
CDR3nt: TGTGCCAGCAGCGCTAAGGACAGCTACGAGCAGTACTTC
j_gene: TRBJ2-7
v_gene: TRBV11-3
abundance: .
d_gene: .

CDR3aa: CASSPRQGLRGAFF
CDR3nt: TGTGCCAGCAGCCCGCGACAGGGCCTACGTGGAGCTTTCTTT
j_gene: TRBJ1-1
v_gene: TRBV7-2
abundance: .
d_gene: TRBD1

CDR3aa: CASSQEGFGGYTF
CDR3nt: TGTGCCAGCAGCCAAGAAGGGTTTGGTGGCTACACCTTC
j_gene: TRBJ1-2
v_gene: TRBV3-1
abundance: few
d_gene: .

CDR3aa: CASSQSNGVFPGELFF
CDR3nt: TGTGCCAGCAGTCAGTCTAACGGGGTCTTCCCCGGGGAGCTGTTTTTT
j_gene: TRBJ2-2
v_gene: TRBV6-2/TRBV6-3
abundance: few
d_gene: .

CDR3aa: CASRTGYSQPQHF
CDR3nt: TGTGCCAGTAGGACAGGGTATAGCCAGCCCCAGCATTTT
j_gene: TRBJ1-5
v_gene: TRBV19
abundance: few
d_gene: TRBD1

CDR3aa: CASSLIGLAASTDTQYF
CDR3nt: TGTGCCAGCAGCTTAATCGGACTAGCGGCTAGCACAGATACGCAGTATTTT
j_gene: TRBJ2-3
v_gene: TRBV7-2
abundance: .
d_gene: TRBD2

CDR3aa: CASSQNWVGGYTF
CDR3nt: TGTGCCAGCAGCCAGAATTGGGTTGGGGGCTACACCTTC
j_gene: TRBJ1-2
v_gene: TRBV7-2
abundance: .
d_gene: .